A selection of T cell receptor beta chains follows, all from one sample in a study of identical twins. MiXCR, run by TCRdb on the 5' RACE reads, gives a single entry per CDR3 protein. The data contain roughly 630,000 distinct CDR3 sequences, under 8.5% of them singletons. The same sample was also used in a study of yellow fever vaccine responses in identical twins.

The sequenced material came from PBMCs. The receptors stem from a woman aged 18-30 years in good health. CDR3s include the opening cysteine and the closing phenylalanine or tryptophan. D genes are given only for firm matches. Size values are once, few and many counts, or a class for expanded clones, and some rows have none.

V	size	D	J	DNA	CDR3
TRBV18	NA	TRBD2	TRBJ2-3	TGTGCCAGCTCACCACTACCTAGCGGGGGGGCTCCGGGAGATACGCAGTATTTT	CASSPLPSGGAPGDTQYF
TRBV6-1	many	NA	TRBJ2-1	TGTGCCAGCAGGCGCATATCTAGCGAAAGGAATGAGCAGTTCTTC	CASRRISSERNEQFF
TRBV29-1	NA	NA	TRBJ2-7	TGCAGCGTTGAATACGGCAGAACCTACGAGCAGTACTTC	CSVEYGRTYEQYF
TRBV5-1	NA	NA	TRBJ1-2	TGCGCCAGCAGCTACGATGCCTATGGCTACACCTTC	CASSYDAYGYTF
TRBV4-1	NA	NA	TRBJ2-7	TGCGCCAGCAGCCAACAAACAGGGTCCTACGAGCAGTACTTC	CASSQQTGSYEQYF
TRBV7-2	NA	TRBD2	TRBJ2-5	TGTGCCAGCAGAGCGGGGGGCCGGGAGACCCAGTACTTC	CASRAGGRETQYF
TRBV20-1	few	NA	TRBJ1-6	TGCAGTGCTAGTCCAGGGAGCTCACCCCTCCACTTT	CSASPGSSPLHF
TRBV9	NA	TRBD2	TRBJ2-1	TGTGCCAGCAGCGTAGTTAGCGGGAGAGTGTATGAGCAGTTCTTC	CASSVVSGRVYEQFF
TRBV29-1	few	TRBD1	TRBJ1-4	TGCAGCGGTTGGACAGGGGGTCCAGAAAAACTGTTTTTT	CSGWTGGPEKLFF
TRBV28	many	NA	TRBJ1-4	TGTGCCAGCCAAACCCCGGGCAACGGGGAAAAACTGTTTTTT	CASQTPGNGEKLFF
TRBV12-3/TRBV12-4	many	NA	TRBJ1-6	TGTGCCAGCAGTTTAGGGGACACCTATAATTCACCCCTCCACTTT	CASSLGDTYNSPLHF
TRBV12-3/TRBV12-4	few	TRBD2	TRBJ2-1	TGTGCCAGCAGTTTAGGGGGACTAGCGGGAGTGGTCTACAATGAGCAGTTCTTC	CASSLGGLAGVVYNEQFF
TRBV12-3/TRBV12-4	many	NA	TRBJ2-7	TGTGCCAGCAGTGACGGGGCCCGGGTTCAGTACTTC	CASSDGARVQYF
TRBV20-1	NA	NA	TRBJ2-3	TGCAGTGCTAGTATTTTCACAGATACGCAGTATTTT	CSASIFTDTQYF
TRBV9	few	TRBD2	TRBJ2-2	TGTGCCAGCAGCGTCTTAGCGGGAGGATCTCACACCGGGGAGCTGTTTTTT	CASSVLAGGSHTGELFF
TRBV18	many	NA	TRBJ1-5	TGTGCCAGCTCTGGACAAGGGGCAAGTCAGCCCCAGCATTTT	CASSGQGASQPQHF
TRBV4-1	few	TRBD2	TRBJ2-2	TGCGCTAGCAGCCAAGTTGGTTCTAGCGGGAGGATTGAACTGTTTTTT	CASSQVGSSGRIELFF
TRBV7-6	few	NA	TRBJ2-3	TGTGCCAGCAGCTTAGCGCTGACAGAAGCGGATACGCAGTATTTT	CASSLALTEADTQYF
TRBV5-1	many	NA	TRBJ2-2	TGCGCCAGCAGCTTGGTGGGGCCCACCGGGGAGCTGTTTTTT	CASSLVGPTGELFF
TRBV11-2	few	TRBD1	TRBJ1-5	TGTGCCAGCAGCTTAGGTACAGGGGGCGGCCAGCCCCAGCATTTT	CASSLGTGGGQPQHF
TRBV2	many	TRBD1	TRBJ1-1	TGTGCCAGCAGTGCGGCGCGGGACAGCGCATTAAGTTGGTTGGGTTACACTGAAGCTTTCTTT	CASSAARDSALSWLGYTEAFF
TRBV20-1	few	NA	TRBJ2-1	TGCAGTGCTAGTGTGGTTTCGAATGAGCAGTTCTTC	CSASVVSNEQFF
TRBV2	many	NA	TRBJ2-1	TGTGCCAGCAGTGGTGAGGGTATGTGGTGGTATGAGCAGTTCTTC	CASSGEGMWWYEQFF
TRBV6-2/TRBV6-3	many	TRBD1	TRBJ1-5	TGTGCCAGCAGTTGGACAGGAGGACAGCCCCAGCATTTT	CASSWTGGQPQHF
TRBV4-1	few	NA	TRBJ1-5	TGCGCCAGCAGCCAAGTCTATTTGGGAAGCCAGCCCCAGCATTTT	CASSQVYLGSQPQHF
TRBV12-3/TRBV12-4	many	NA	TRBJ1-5	TGTGCCAGCAGTTTAACACAGGGTCGCAATCAGCCCCAGCATTTT	CASSLTQGRNQPQHF
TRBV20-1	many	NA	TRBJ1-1	TGCAGTGCACCGGGGCAGCCCACTGAAGCTTTCTTT	CSAPGQPTEAFF
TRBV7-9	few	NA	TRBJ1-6	TGTGCCAGCAGCTTAGGAACCCCAGCAATAAATTCACCCCTCCACTTT	CASSLGTPAINSPLHF
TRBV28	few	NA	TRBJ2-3	TGTGCCAGCACCTACCCCCGAGACACAGATACGCAGTATTTT	CASTYPRDTDTQYF
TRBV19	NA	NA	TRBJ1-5	TGTGCCAGTAGCCCGACACGGTACGTTTGGCCCCAGCATTTT	CASSPTRYVWPQHF
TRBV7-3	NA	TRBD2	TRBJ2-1	TGTGCCAGCAGCTTAATGGCTAGCGGGAGTGGCCACAATGAGCAGTTCTTC	CASSLMASGSGHNEQFF
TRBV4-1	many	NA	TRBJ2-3	TGCGCCAGCAGCGGAATTTCTAGCACAGATACGCAGTATTTT	CASSGISSTDTQYF
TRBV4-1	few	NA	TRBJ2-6	TGCGCCAGCAGCCAAGATGAGGGGGCTGGGGCCAACGTCCTGACTTTC	CASSQDEGAGANVLTF
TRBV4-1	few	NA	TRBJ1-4	TGCGCCAGCAGCCAAGAGGAGGCAGGGGATGAAAAACTGTTTTTT	CASSQEEAGDEKLFF
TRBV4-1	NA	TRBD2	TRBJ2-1	TGCGCCAGCAGCCAAGATTCCAGCGGGAGGGCGGTTGAGCAGTTCTTC	CASSQDSSGRAVEQFF
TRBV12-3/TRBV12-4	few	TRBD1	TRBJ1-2	TGTGCCAGCAGTTCTCCCAACAGGGGTAACTATGGCTACACCTTC	CASSSPNRGNYGYTF
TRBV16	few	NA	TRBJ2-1	TGTGCCAGCAGCCCGGACTGGAAAAACAATGAGCAGTTCTTC	CASSPDWKNNEQFF
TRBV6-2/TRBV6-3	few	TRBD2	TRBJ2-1	TGTGCCAGCAGTTACGGGGTAGGAGTGGTGCTAGCGGGATACAATGAGCAGTTCTTC	CASSYGVGVVLAGYNEQFF
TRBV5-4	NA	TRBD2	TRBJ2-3	TGTGCCAGCAGCTTGGAGACTAGCGGGAGTGTAGATACGCAGTATTTT	CASSLETSGSVDTQYF
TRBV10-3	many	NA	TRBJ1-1	TGTGCCATCAGTGAGTCTGCAGGGATGAACACTGAAGCTTTCTTT	CAISESAGMNTEAFF
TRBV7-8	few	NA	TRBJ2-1	TGTGCCAGCAGCTTGCCGTCAGGGTGGAACAATGAGCAGTTCTTC	CASSLPSGWNNEQFF
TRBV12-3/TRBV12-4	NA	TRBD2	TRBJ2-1	TGTGCCAGCAGATGGGGGACTAGCGGGCAGTGGGGTGAGCAGTTCTTC	CASRWGTSGQWGEQFF
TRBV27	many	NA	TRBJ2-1	TGTGCCAGCAGTTTTGGGGGAGTTAATGAGCAGTTCTTC	CASSFGGVNEQFF
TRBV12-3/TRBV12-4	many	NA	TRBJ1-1	TGTGCCAGCAGTTTAGGCGAAGGGACTGAAGCTTTCTTT	CASSLGEGTEAFF
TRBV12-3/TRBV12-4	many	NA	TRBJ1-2	TGTGCCAGCAGAGGAGACAGTAACTATGGCTACACCTTC	CASRGDSNYGYTF
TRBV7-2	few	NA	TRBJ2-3	TGTGCCAGCGCCCCGCGGGGCGGCACAGATACGCAGTATTTT	CASAPRGGTDTQYF